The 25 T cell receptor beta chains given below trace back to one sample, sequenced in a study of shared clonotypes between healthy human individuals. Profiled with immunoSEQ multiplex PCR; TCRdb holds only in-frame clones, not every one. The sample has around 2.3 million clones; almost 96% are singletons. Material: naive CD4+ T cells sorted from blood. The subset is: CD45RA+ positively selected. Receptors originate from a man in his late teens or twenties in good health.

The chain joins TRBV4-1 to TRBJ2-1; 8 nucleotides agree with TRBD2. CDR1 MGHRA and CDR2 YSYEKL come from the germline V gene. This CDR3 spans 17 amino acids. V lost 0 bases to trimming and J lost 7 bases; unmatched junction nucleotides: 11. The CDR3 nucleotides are TGCGCCAGCAGCCAAGATTATCGGGGGGGTTCGGGAAATGAGCAGTTCTTC. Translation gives CASSQDYRGGSGNEQFF.

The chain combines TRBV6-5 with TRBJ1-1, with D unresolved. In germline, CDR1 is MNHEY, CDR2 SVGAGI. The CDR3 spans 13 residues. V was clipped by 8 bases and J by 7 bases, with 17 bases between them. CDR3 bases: TGTGCCAGCTCTCCGGCGGCTGGTCATGAAGCTTTCTTT. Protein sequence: CASSPAAGHEAFF.

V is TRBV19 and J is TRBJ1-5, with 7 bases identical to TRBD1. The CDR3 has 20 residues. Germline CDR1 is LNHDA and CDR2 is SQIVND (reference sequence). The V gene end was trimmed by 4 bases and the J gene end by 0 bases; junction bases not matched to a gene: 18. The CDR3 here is CASSTVRGRGQDISNQPQHF. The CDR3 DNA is TGTGCCAGTAGTACCGTTAGGGGCCGCGGACAGGATATTAGCAATCAGCCCCAGCATTTT.

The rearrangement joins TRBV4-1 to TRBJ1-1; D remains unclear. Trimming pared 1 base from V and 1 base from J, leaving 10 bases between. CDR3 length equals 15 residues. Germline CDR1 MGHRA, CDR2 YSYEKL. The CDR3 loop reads CASSQGMSENTEAFF. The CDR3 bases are TGCGCCAGCAGCCAAGGAATGTCGGAGAACACTGAAGCTTTCTTT.

The CDR3 sequence: CASSLAGRVTQYF. The DNA of the CDR3 is TGTGCCAGCAGCTTAGCAGGGAGGGTAACCCAGTACTTC. The rearrangement uses TRBV11-2 and TRBJ2-5; TRBD2 aligns across 7 bases. Per the germline V gene, CDR1 is SGHAT and CDR2 is FQNNGV. V was pared by 1 base and J by 8 bases, with 4 bases of the junction left unmatched. This CDR3 is 13 amino acids long.

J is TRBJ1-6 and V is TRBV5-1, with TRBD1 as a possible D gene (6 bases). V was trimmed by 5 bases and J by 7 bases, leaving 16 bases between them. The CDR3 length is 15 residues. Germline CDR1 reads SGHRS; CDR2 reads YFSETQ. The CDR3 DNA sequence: TGCGCCAGCAGTCTCAACAGGGAATTAAATTCACCCCTCCACTTT. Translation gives CASSLNRELNSPLHF. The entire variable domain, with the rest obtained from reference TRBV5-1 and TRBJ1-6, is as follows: KAGVTQTPRYLIKTRGQQVTLSCSPISGHRSVSWYQQTPGQGLQFLFEYFSETQRNKGNFPGRFSGRQFSNSRSEMNVSTLELGDSALYLCASSLNRELNSPLHFGNGTRLTVT.

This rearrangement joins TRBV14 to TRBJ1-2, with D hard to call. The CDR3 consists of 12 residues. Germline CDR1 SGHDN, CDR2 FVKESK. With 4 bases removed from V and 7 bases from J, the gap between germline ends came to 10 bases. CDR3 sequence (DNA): TGTGCCAGCAGCCCGGTGGGTAGTGGCTACACCTTC. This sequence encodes CASSPVGSGYTF.

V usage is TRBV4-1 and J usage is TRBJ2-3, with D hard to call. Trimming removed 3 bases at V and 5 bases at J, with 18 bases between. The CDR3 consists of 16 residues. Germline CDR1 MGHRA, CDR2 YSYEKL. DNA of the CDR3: TGCGCCAGCAGCCACCATATTAGCAAGGGAAGAGATACGCAGTATTTT. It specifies CASSHHISKGRDTQYF.

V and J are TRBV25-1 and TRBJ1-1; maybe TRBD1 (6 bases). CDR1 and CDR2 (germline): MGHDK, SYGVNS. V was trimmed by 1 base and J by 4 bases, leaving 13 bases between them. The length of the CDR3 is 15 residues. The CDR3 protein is CASSEFRGSSTEAFF. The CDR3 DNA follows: TGTGCCAGCAGTGAATTTAGGGGGTCGAGCACTGAAGCTTTCTTT. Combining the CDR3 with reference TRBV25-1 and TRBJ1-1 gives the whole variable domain EADIYQTPRYLVIGTGKKITLECSQTMGHDKMYWYQQDPGMELHLIHYSYGVNSTEKGDLSSESTVSRIRTEHFPLTLESARPSHTSQYLCASSEFRGSSTEAFFGQGTRLTVV.

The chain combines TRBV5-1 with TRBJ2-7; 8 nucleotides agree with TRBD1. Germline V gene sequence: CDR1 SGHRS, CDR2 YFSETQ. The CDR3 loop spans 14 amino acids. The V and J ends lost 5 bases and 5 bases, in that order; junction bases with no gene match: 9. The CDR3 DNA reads TGCGCCAGCAGTATACAAACAGGGGGTAACGAGCAGTACTTC. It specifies CASSIQTGGNEQYF.

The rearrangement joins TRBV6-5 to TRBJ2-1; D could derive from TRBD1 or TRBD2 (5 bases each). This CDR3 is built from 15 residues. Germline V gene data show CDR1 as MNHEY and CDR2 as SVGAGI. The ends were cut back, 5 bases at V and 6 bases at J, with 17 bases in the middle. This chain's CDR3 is CASSLIGLGTNEQFF. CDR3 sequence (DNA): TGTGCCAGCAGTCTCATCGGACTGGGGACCAATGAGCAGTTCTTC.

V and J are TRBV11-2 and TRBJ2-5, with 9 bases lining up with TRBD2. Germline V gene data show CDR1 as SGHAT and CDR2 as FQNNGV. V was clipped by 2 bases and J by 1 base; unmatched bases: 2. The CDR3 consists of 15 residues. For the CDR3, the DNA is TGTGCCAGCAGCTTACTAGCGGGGCTCCAAGAGACCCAGTACTTC. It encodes CASSLLAGLQETQYF.

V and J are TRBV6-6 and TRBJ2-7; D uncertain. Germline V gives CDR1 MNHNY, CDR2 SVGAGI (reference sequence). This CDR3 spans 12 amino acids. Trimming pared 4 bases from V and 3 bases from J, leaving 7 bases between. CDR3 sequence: CASSSRVYEQYF. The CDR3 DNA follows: TGTGCCAGCAGTTCGAGAGTCTACGAGCAGTACTTC.

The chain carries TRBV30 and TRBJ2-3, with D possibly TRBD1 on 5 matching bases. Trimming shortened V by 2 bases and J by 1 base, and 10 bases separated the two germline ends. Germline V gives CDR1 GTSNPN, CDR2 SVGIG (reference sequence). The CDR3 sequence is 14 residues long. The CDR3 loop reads CAWSQGPRTDTQYF. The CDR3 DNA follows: TGTGCCTGGAGTCAGGGCCCACGCACAGATACGCAGTATTTT.

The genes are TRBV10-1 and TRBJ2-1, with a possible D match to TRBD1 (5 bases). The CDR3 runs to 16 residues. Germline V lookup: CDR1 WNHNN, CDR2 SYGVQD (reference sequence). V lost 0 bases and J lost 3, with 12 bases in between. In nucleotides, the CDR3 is TGCGCCAGCAGTGAGTCTCAGGGCCCGAGCTACAATGAGCAGTTCTTC. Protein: CASSESQGPSYNEQFF.

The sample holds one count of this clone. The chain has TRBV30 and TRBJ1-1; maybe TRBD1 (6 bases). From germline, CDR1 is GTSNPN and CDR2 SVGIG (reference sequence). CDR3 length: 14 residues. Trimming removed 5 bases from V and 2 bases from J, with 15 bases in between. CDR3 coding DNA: TGTGCCTGGGAGGTTGGGGGCCCCAACACTGAAGCTTTCTTT. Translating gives CAWEVGGPNTEAFF. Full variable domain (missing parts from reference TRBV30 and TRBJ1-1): SQTIHQWPATLVQPVGSPLSLECTVEGTSNPNLYWYRQAAGRGLQLLFYSVGIGQISSEVPQNLSASRPQDRQFILSSKKLLLSDSGFYLCAWEVGGPNTEAFFGQGTRLTVV.

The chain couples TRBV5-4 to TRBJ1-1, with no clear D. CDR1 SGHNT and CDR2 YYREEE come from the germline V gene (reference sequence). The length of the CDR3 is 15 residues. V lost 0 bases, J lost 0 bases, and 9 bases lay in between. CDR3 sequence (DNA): TGTGCCAGCAGCTTGGCTGTGACGGTGAACACTGAAGCTTTCTTT. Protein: CASSLAVTVNTEAFF.

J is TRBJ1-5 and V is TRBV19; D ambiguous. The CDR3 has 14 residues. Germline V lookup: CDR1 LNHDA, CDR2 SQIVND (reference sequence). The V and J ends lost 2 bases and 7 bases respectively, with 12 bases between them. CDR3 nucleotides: TGTGCCAGTAGTATAATCCAGGTTGGGCAGCCCCAGCATTTT. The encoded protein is CASSIIQVGQPQHF.

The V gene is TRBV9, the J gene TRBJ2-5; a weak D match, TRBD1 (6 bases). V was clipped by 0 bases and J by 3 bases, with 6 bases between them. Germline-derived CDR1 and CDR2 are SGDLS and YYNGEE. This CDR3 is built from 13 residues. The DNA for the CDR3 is TGTGCCAGCAGCGTAGGGGACAAAGAGACCCAGTACTTC. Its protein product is CASSVGDKETQYF.

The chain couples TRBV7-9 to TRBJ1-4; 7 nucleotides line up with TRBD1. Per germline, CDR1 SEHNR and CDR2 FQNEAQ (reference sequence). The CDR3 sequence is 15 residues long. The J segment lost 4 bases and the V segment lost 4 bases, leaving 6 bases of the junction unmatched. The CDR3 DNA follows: TGTGCCAGCAGCTCCCCGACAGGGAGTAATGAAAAACTGTTTTTT. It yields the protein CASSSPTGSNEKLFF.

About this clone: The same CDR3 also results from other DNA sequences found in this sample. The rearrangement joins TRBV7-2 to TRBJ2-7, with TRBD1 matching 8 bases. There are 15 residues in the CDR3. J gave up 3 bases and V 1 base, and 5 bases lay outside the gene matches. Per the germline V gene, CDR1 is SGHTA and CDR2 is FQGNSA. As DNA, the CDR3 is TGTGCCAGCAGCTTAGTCGGACAGGGAATCTACGAGCAGTACTTC. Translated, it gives CASSLVGQGIYEQYF.

In DNA form, the CDR3 reads TGTGCCAGCAGCCATTCCCGCGGACAGGGAATTTCTGGGGCCAACGTCCTGACTTTC. This translates into CASSHSRGQGISGANVLTF. The chain links TRBV7-6 to TRBJ2-6, with 8 positions matching TRBD1. In germline, CDR1 is SGHVS, CDR2 FNYEAQ. The junction had 13 bases not matched to a gene; V was cut back by 5 bases and J by 1 base. The CDR3 contains 19 residues.

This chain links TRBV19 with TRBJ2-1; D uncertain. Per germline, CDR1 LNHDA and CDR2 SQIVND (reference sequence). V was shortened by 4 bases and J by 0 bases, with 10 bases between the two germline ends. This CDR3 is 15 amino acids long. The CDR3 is CASSTKAVSYNEQFF. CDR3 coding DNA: TGTGCCAGTAGTACCAAAGCAGTCTCCTACAATGAGCAGTTCTTC.

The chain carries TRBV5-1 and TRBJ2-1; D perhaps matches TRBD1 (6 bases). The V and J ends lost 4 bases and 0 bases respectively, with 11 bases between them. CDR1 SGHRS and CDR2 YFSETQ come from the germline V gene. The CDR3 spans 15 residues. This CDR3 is CASSKDSSSYNEQFF. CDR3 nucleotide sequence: TGCGCCAGCAGCAAGGACAGCAGCTCCTACAATGAGCAGTTCTTC.

The CDR3 here is CASSLVGPPAGEQFF. The CDR3 coding sequence is TGTGCCAGCAGCTTAGTAGGGCCCCCCGCTGGGGAGCAGTTCTTC. The rearrangement uses TRBV11-3 and TRBJ2-1; no definite D call. Trimming stripped 1 base from V and 10 bases from J, with 17 bases between. Germline CDR1 and CDR2: SGHNT and YENEEA. The length of the CDR3 is 15 residues.